Here is one TCR beta chain with its context. Its antigen remains unknown. This specimen comes from a study of T cell repertoires in cytomegalovirus infection. Whole-study context: Recently identified HLA-C-restricted CMV epitopes were used, and well-studied HLA-B-restricted CMV epitopes were used as well. Both a matching HLA type and CMV infection were indicated by public TCR beta signatures. General observations from the study: The study found HLA-C-restricted CMV-specific TCR beta clonotypes dominating the ex vivo response. Cumulative public TCR beta family frequency identified carriers of CMV plus the relevant HLA.

The germline V gene has CDR1 DFQATT and CDR2 SNEGSKA (reference sequence). The CDR3 totals 16 residues. Trimming stripped 1 base from V and 4 bases from J, with 17 bases between. TCRdb passed the reads through MiXCR, listing each CDR3 protein once. The sample records approximately 910,000 distinct CDR3 sequences, roughly 30% being singletons. This clonotype was obtained from a human donor in good health (CMV status not recorded). Some clones in this sample may be carry-over from other donors' samples. The specimen comprised cultured CD8+ T cells from PBMCs, sampled from culture after CMV antigen stimulation. This chain connects TRBV20-1 to TRBJ2-1; either TRBD1 or TRBD2 may fit D (5 bases each). CDR3 bases: TGCAGTGCTAGAGTGTTTGGACTGGGGGAGTACAATGAGCAGTTCTTC. This translates into CSARVFGLGEYNEQFF.